These 8 T cell receptor beta chains came from one sample sequenced in a study of cytomegalovirus exposure and HLA in healthy donors. Researchers ran the PCR with 60 Vbeta and 13 Jbeta primers. The assay was immunoSEQ multiplex PCR, and TCRdb's table has in-frame clones only and misses some. This sample has just over 95,000 clones; under 80% occur once, and the top ten carry more than 7%. Sequenced sample: PBMCs. The source of these receptors is a human donor in good health.

The chain recombines TRBV5-6 with TRBJ1-2; TRBD1 matches at 7 bases. V shed 4 bases, J shed 4 bases, and the junction held 4 bases outside the gene matches. CDR1 and CDR2 from the germline V gene are SGHDT and YYEEEE. The CDR3 length is 13 residues. Here the CDR3 reads CASSTRDSYGYTF. The CDR3 nucleotides read TGTGCCAGCAGCACCAGGGACAGCTATGGCTACACCTTC.

V usage is TRBV12-5 and J usage is TRBJ2-7; a weak D match, TRBD1 (6 bases). In germline, CDR1 is LGHNT, CDR2 FRNRAP. V lost 0 bases to trimming and J lost 6 bases, with 9 bases between them. This CDR3 has 13 residues. The CDR3 region is CASGLVTRGEQYF. The DNA for the CDR3 is TGTGCTAGTGGTTTGGTAACCAGGGGCGAGCAGTACTTC.

The genes are TRBV2 and TRBJ1-1; tentative D call: TRBD1 (5 bases). CDR3 length: 11 amino acids. CDR1 and CDR2 from the germline V gene are SNHLY and FYNNEI. Deletions cut 7 bases from V and 8 bases from J, with 11 bases between. CDR3 sequence (DNA): TGTGCCAGCATTAGGAGGGGAGAAGCTTTCTTT. This translates into CASIRRGEAFF. Combining the CDR3 with reference TRBV2 and TRBJ1-1 gives the whole variable domain EPEVTQTPSHQVTQMGQEVILRCVPISNHLYFYWYRQILGQKVEFLVSFYNNEISEKSEIFDDQFSVERPDGSNFTLKIRSTKLEDSAMYFCASIRRGEAFFGQGTRLTVV.

This clone was recorded a few times. The V call is TRBV6-1, the J call TRBJ2-5; D perhaps matches TRBD2 (6 bases). Germline lookup yields CDR1 MNHNS and CDR2 SASEGT. V gave up 2 bases and J gave up 4 bases, with 14 bases separating them. The CDR3 totals 15 residues. The CDR3 DNA follows: TGTGCCAGCAGTGAACGGTCACTCGGGGGAGAGACCCAGTACTTC. This translates into CASSERSLGGETQYF.

The chain carries TRBV7-7 and TRBJ2-1; weak D call: TRBD2 (6 bases). Germline V gene lookup returns CDR1 SSHAT and CDR2 FNYEAQ (reference sequence). Trimming cost V 5 bases and J 9 bases, with 14 bases left between them. The CDR3 length is 13 residues. The CDR3 loop is CASSLSSSGEQFF. The DNA of the CDR3 is TGTGCCAGCAGCCTTAGCAGTAGCGGTGAGCAGTTCTTC.

The rearrangement joins TRBV5-1 to TRBJ2-1; 8 bases are shared with TRBD1. This CDR3 is 15 amino acids long. Unmatched junction bases numbered 5, after V lost 0 bases and J lost 6 bases. Germline values: CDR1 SGHRS, CDR2 YFSETQ. Here the CDR3 DNA reads TGCGCCAGCAGCTTGGCCCTCGGACAGGGCAATGAGCAGTTCTTC. Its protein is CASSLALGQGNEQFF.

V and J are TRBV2 and TRBJ2-5; TRBD1 might be the D (6 bases). CDR1 and CDR2 (germline): SNHLY, FYNNEI. The V end was cut by 4 bases, the J end by 5 bases, with 11 bases between. The CDR3 covers 13 residues. CDR3 nucleotide sequence: TGTGCCAGCAGTGTTGGACAGTTGGAGACCCAGTACTTC. Translating gives CASSVGQLETQYF. The variable domain in full, with the rest retrieved from reference TRBV2 and TRBJ2-5, is EPEVTQTPSHQVTQMGQEVILRCVPISNHLYFYWYRQILGQKVEFLVSFYNNEISEKSEIFDDQFSVERPDGSNFTLKIRSTKLEDSAMYFCASSVGQLETQYFGPGTRLLVL.

J is TRBJ1-1 and V is TRBV6-6, with 7 bases that match TRBD1. Germline V gives CDR1 MNHNY, CDR2 SVGAGI (reference sequence). J was trimmed by 8 bases and V by 5 bases; bases with no gene match: 5. The CDR3 length is 12 residues. The CDR3 spells CASSRQGWEAFF. In DNA form, the CDR3 reads TGTGCCAGCAGTCGACAGGGTTGGGAAGCTTTCTTT.